This section outlines one T cell receptor beta chain sequence together with its context. Its antigen is not identified. The source of the sample is a study of monozygotic twins with inflammatory bowel disease. General study results and limits: A single strong clonotype or signal linked to IBD was not supported. Concordance status among twins (concordant versus discordant) showed no link to repertoire similarity, possibly from limited power.

TCRdb re-called the 5' RACE reads and gives one entry per CDR3 protein, without DNA. This sample lists about 150,000 distinct CDR3 sequences; its ten largest clones have 0.95% to 1.5%. CDR3 length: 14 amino acids. Germline V gives CDR1 MNHEY, CDR2 SVGEGT. Input material: blood. This chain joins TRBV6-2 or TRBV6-3 and TRBJ2-7; without DNA, the TCRdb call of TRBD2 cannot be checked. This receptor was identified in a human donor with ulcerative colitis or Crohn's disease, or a healthy co-twin of an affected twin (not recorded which). The chain's CDR3 is CASRVTSGPYEQYF.